Listed below are T cell receptor beta chains from one sample, sequenced in a study of T-cell memory formation after mild COVID-19. TCRdb reprocessed the 5' RACE reads via MiXCR and lists one record per CDR3 protein. The sample has about half a million distinct CDR3 sequences, 15% to 20% seen once. The sample consisted of PBMCs or a T cell subset sorted from them (not recorded which). The receptors were gathered from an adult woman who had mild COVID-19 (a few samples of this study predate the infection). Cell type and time point are not known. CDR3s leave out the opening cysteine and the closing phenylalanine or tryptophan. Clone size is stated in some rows and not others, as once, few, many or a class when expanded.

- TRBV24-1 ATSGWAETGELF
- TRBV5-6 ASSQYQVTWNEQF
many TRBV7-2 ASSPPRETQY
- TRBV7-2 ASSPRGWEAF
few TRBV27 ASSLAPTYEQY
- TRBV6-2/TRBV6-3 ASSPNTMNTEAF
many TRBV7-9 ASSLGGRSYEQY
- TRBV5-1 ASSPGTARNEQF
few TRBV5-1 ASSSSTGTRLNEQF
- TRBV6-6 ASKGAGGAQETQY
- TRBV29-1 SAMGQSHEQY
few TRBV6-6 ASSYLGFQETQY
few TRBV7-8 ASRSRDRGNEQF
few TRBV9 ASSVNHGVRNTGELF
- TRBV2 ASREQAVNTEAF
- TRBV20-1 SARAHRDRVRGDYGYT
- TRBV15 ATSRGAPGSDTQY
- TRBV11-2 ASSSSSSGPWSEQF
- TRBV6-5 ASRGGTLGTDTQY
many TRBV5-6 ASWVDEETQY
few TRBV30 AWSPWGSEAQY
- TRBV12-3/TRBV12-4 ASSLNPVGQQNTEAF
- TRBV6-5 ASSSVPGLAGKRGEQY
- TRBV5-1 ASSLLGTSHQETQY
- TRBV9 ASSVEGGGGTDTQY
few TRBV7-2 ASSFTVAKNIQY
- TRBV24-1 ATRDRRLEAF
- TRBV25-1 ASSEGGGHEAF
few TRBV10-3 AIRASGRTPTGELF
few TRBV15 ATTEWGIQETQY
- TRBV5-1 ASTRDSAGGELF
- TRBV20-1 SARSGRSAGELF
few TRBV7-3 ASSLDQREPTDTQY
- TRBV19 ASSTAQGRQPQH
- TRBV20-1 SAREHAGGPNYGYT
- TRBV6-2/TRBV6-3 ASTDRGNEYTGELF
- TRBV4-1 ASSQDRGGLLY
few TRBV15 ATSRGTGTGGYGYT
- TRBV19 ASSIPGIRTYEQY
few TRBV25-1 ASSVGFQPQH
few TRBV11-2 ASSRDRVDTQY
- TRBV7-9 ASGGSGELF
- TRBV4-1 ASSQGDRPSYEQY
- TRBV18 ASSPTATQETQY
few TRBV12-3/TRBV12-4 ASSLTSGYTGELF
- TRBV2 ARGASDTQY
few TRBV11-2 ASSPLGDRGLYEQY
- TRBV6-5 ASKDSTYGYT
- TRBV20-1 SAREEQY
- TRBV10-3 AISDKRGVPLTSTDTQY
many TRBV20-1 SVGRGYEQY
few TRBV5-1 ASSFGAGAGETQY
many TRBV5-1 ASSLGPGQANYGYT